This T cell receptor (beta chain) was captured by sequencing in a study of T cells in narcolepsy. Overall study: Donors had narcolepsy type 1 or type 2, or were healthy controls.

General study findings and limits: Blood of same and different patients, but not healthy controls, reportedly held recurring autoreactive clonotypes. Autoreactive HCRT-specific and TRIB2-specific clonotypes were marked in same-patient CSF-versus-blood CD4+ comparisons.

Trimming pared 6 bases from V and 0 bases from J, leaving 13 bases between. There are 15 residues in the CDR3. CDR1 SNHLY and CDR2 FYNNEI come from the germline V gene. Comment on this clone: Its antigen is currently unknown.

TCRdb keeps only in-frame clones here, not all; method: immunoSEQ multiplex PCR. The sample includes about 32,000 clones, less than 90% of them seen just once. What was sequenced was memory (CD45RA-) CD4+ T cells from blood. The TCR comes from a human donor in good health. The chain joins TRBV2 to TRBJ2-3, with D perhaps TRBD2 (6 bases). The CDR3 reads CASSGGFPSTDTQYF. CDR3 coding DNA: TGTGCCAGCAGCGGGGGTTTTCCGAGCACAGATACGCAGTATTTT. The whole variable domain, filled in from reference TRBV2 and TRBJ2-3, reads EPEVTQTPSHQVTQMGQEVILRCVPISNHLYFYWYRQILGQKVEFLVSFYNNEISEKSEIFDDQFSVERPDGSNFTLKIRSTKLEDSAMYFCASSGGFPSTDTQYFGPGTRLTVL.